The present T cell receptor beta chain was sequenced within a study of cytotoxic CD8 clonotypes in ibrutinib-treated CLL. On the study more broadly: Following treatment for a median roughly 12 months, range 6 to 36, response samples were then taken. Averaging across samples gave approximately 260,000 productive templates and about 94,000 productive rearrangements. Study observations and caveats: Clonality was elevated at ibrutinib response and had returned toward baseline at progression.

The CDR3 extends over 14 amino acids. Germline V CDR1 and CDR2: MNHNS, SASEGT. The V gene lost 5 bases and the J gene lost 0 bases, with 11 bases spanning the gap. Profiled with immunoSEQ multiplex PCR; TCRdb holds only in-frame clones, not every one. The table shows over 250,000 clones, with less than 85% occurring only once. Remarks on this clone: Its matching antigen is unknown.

Genomic DNA for TCR beta libraries, 1.5 to 2 micrograms, came from cryopreserved PBMCs. The specimen was PBMCs, collected at disease progression, from a patient treated with ibrutinib. The chain recombines TRBV6-1 with TRBJ2-7, with D possibly TRBD1 on 5 matching bases. The source is a human donor with chronic lymphocytic leukemia. The chain's CDR3 is CASSYYRSSYEQYF. CDR3 coding DNA: TGTGCCAGCAGTTATTACAGGAGCTCCTACGAGCAGTACTTC.